This T cell receptor (beta chain) is from a study of blood T cell repertoires in COVID-19. About the research overall: Specimens from acute and convalescent COVID-19 originated in the United States, Italy and Spain. T cells, B-cell-depleted T cells, or PBMCs provided the cDNA or gDNA that served as material.

The trim removed 7 bases at V and 7 bases at J, leaving 6 bases unmatched. The CDR3 extends over 14 amino acids. Germline CDR1 and CDR2: MNHNY and SVGAGI (reference sequence). Original processing notes: Researchers report that nucleated cell counts were estimated from reference gene primer amplification. TCRdb's table, derived via immunoSEQ multiplex PCR, lists solely in-frame clones and lacks some. V and J calls and clone size are copied from that table; D and trimming were computed from the DNA. The table records a few hundred thousand clones, 84% of them present only once. The receptor was isolated from a human donor in a cohort sampled during active COVID-19. The rearrangement uses TRBV6-6 and TRBJ2-1; 11 bases fit TRBD2. Sequenced: peripheral blood. The CDR3 DNA follows: TGTGCCAGCACTCTACTAGCGGGAGATAATGAGCAGTTCTTC. Translating it yields CASTLLAGDNEQFF.